Sequencing of this T cell receptor beta chain was carried out in a study of cytomegalovirus exposure and HLA in healthy donors. This clone appeared a few times. 60 Vbeta and 13 Jbeta primers were used in PCR. The data were produced by immunoSEQ multiplex PCR, yet TCRdb's version contains in-frame clones alone and is incomplete. The table lists 55,000 to 75,000 clones, roughly 75% of them singletons. This clonotype was sampled from a woman aged 25 to 39 in good health and CMV-seropositive. The sample consisted of PBMCs.

Here the CDR3 DNA reads TGTGCCAGCAGCTTAGCTAGGAGGGACAGCCCCACCTATGGCTACACCTTC. This sequence encodes CASSLARRDSPTYGYTF. The chain carries TRBV7-8 and TRBJ1-2; 7 bases match TRBD1. Germline lookup yields CDR1 SGHVS and CDR2 FQNEAQ. The V and J ends lost 0 bases and 4 bases, in that order; junction bases with no gene match: 11. The length of the CDR3 is 17 residues. The variable domain in full, with the rest retrieved from reference TRBV7-8 and TRBJ1-2, is GAGVSQSPRYKVAKRGQDVALRCDPISGHVSLFWYQQALGQGPEFLTYFQNEAQLDKSGLPSDRFFAERPEGSVSTLKIQRTQQEDSAVYLCASSLARRDSPTYGYTFGSGTRLTVV.